These T cell receptor beta chains were read from a single sample in a study of T-cell memory formation after mild COVID-19. MiXCR, applied by TCRdb to the 5' RACE reads, yields one record per CDR3 protein. The sample gives under 250,000 distinct CDR3 sequences, 8% to 9.5% of which show up once; 20% to 25% is in the top ten. The sample was PBMCs or a T cell subset sorted from them (not recorded which). The receptors were gathered from a man between 18 and 35 years old who had mild COVID-19 (a few samples of this study predate the infection). Cell type and time point are not known. Both conserved end residues are part of each CDR3. The D gene is left open where the match is weak. For some rows the clone size is stated as once, few or many, or as a class when expanded; others skip it.

j_call clone_size d_call v_call cdr3_length cdr3_nt cdr3_aa
TRBJ2-1 few TRBD2 TRBV5-4 18 TGTGCCAGCAGCTTGGGCGGGGGGGCCGATAGAGGTTTAAATGAGCAGTTCTTC CASSLGGGADRGLNEQFF
TRBJ1-2 many TRBD1 TRBV6-5 14 TGTGCCAGCAGTTATCAACAGGGGGCGGGTGGCTACACCTTC CASSYQQGAGGYTF
TRBJ1-2 few TRBD1 TRBV12-3/TRBV12-4 15 TGTGCCAGCAGTCTCAGGGGGCGGCGGTTGAGTGGCTACACCTTC CASSLRGRRLSGYTF
TRBJ2-5 . . TRBV5-1 13 TGCGCCAGCAGAATTGCAGGGCGAGAGACCCAGTACTTC CASRIAGRETQYF
TRBJ2-7 . TRBD2 TRBV12-3/TRBV12-4 15 TGTGCCAGCAGTTCCGGGGGAGGGGAGGCCTACGAGCAGTACTTC CASSSGGGEAYEQYF
TRBJ2-1 . . TRBV5-5 16 TGTGCCAGCAGCTTGGGAGCCTCCCTCTCCTACAATGAGCAGTTCTTC CASSLGASLSYNEQFF
TRBJ2-3 many . TRBV7-7 16 TGTGCTAGCAGCTTAGCGCCGGGCTCCAGCACAGATACGCAGTATTTT CASSLAPGSSTDTQYF
TRBJ1-1 few . TRBV5-1 15 TGCGCCAGCAGCCCGAGCCCGGGGGCAACATTTGGGGCTTTCTTT CASSPSPGATFGAFF
TRBJ2-7 few TRBD2 TRBV4-1 16 TGCGCCAGCAGCCAAGATCGAGGCGGGGACTATTACGAGCAGTACTTC CASSQDRGGDYYEQYF
TRBJ1-1 few . TRBV27 12 TGTGCCAGCAGTTCGTGGGGTACTGAAGCTTTCTTT CASSSWGTEAFF
TRBJ1-6 . TRBD1 TRBV20-1 17 TGCAGTGCTAGAGATCCGGACAGGGGCACCTATAATTCACCCCTCCACTTT CSARDPDRGTYNSPLHF
TRBJ2-1 few . TRBV10-3 12 TGTGCCATCGGCCAGGTTCCCGATGAGCAGTTCTTC CAIGQVPDEQFF
TRBJ1-3 . . TRBV7-2 13 TGTGCCAGCAGCCAAGGGCAGGGAAACACCATATATTTT CASSQGQGNTIYF
TRBJ1-2 few TRBD1 TRBV4-1 11 TGCGCCAGCGGTGAGGGGGCTGGCTACACCTTC CASGEGAGYTF
TRBJ1-2 few . TRBV5-1 17 TGCGCCAGCAGCCTGTACTATCCTGCCCGGGACAACTATGGCTACACCTTC CASSLYYPARDNYGYTF
TRBJ2-1 . TRBD2 TRBV20-1 14 TGCAGTGCTATAGCGGGCCAGGGAGTCTATGAGCAGTTCTTC CSAIAGQGVYEQFF
TRBJ2-3 few TRBD1 TRBV7-2 15 TGTGCCAGCAGCTTTTACAGGGGGCGAAGGGATACGCAGTATTTT CASSFYRGRRDTQYF
TRBJ1-1 few . TRBV4-3 15 TGCGCCAGCAGCCAAGAGGTAGGGGTAGTCACTGAAGCTTTCTTT CASSQEVGVVTEAFF
TRBJ2-3 few . TRBV20-1 11 TGCAGTGCTAGCGTCACAGATACGCAGTATTTT CSASVTDTQYF
TRBJ2-1 . TRBD2 TRBV5-1 15 TGCGCCAGCAGCTTGATAGCGGGGGGGCCGCATGAGCAGTTCTTC CASSLIAGGPHEQFF
TRBJ1-1 . . TRBV12-3/TRBV12-4 12 TGTGCCAGCAGACCTGACAGCTACGAAGCTTTCTTT CASRPDSYEAFF
TRBJ2-3 . TRBD2 TRBV4-3 17 TGCGCCAGCAGCCAATATGGGCCCAGCGGGGAATCGGATACGCAGTATTTT CASSQYGPSGESDTQYF
TRBJ2-5 few . TRBV20-1 15 TGCAGTGCTAGAGATTCGGGCAGGTCTGAAGAGACCCAGTACTTC CSARDSGRSEETQYF
TRBJ1-1 many . TRBV20-1 15 TGCAGTGCTAGACCAGGCCTGGGACTGAACACTGAAGCTTTCTTT CSARPGLGLNTEAFF
TRBJ2-1 few TRBD1 TRBV7-9 11 TGTGCCAGCAGCCAGGGGGTTGAGCAGTTCTTC CASSQGVEQFF
TRBJ1-3 few . TRBV7-2 14 TGTGCCAGCAGCTCTTTAGGATCTGGAAACACCATATATTTT CASSSLGSGNTIYF
TRBJ2-3 few . TRBV2 15 TGTGCCAGCAGTGAAGGGGCTCCTTACACAGATACGCAGTATTTT CASSEGAPYTDTQYF
TRBJ2-3 many . TRBV4-1 14 TGCGCCAGCAGCCAAGGTCCAGAATCAGATACGCAGTATTTT CASSQGPESDTQYF
TRBJ2-7 . . TRBV5-1 15 TGCGCCAGCAGCTTGAGGGATTCCGGCTATTACGAGCAGTACTTC CASSLRDSGYYEQYF
TRBJ1-4 few . TRBV4-1 12 TGCGCCAGCAGCCCGCCAGGCGGGGAACTGTTTTTT CASSPPGGELFF
TRBJ2-3 many TRBD2 TRBV6-6 13 TGTGCCACCGGGACTAGCTATCGAGATACGCAGTATTTT CATGTSYRDTQYF
TRBJ1-1 many . TRBV12-3/TRBV12-4 14 TGTGCCAGCAGTTTGAGTAGCATGAACACTGAAGCTTTCTTT CASSLSSMNTEAFF
TRBJ2-3 . . TRBV5-1 13 TGCGCCAGCAGCTTGCGGGGCTCCTCTACGCAGTATTTT CASSLRGSSTQYF
TRBJ2-6 . . TRBV15 14 TGTGCCACCAGCAGAGCGTCTGGGGCCAACGTCCTGACTTTC CATSRASGANVLTF
TRBJ2-7 few . TRBV5-1 12 TGCGCCAGCAGCTTGGTAGGAAACGAGCAGTACTTC CASSLVGNEQYF
TRBJ2-7 few . TRBV6-2/TRBV6-3 13 TGTGCCAGTTTCGGGGGTACCTCCTACGAGCAGTACTTC CASFGGTSYEQYF
TRBJ2-3 . TRBD1 TRBV20-1 16 TGCAGTGCTACGTATTGGGACAGGGGAAGCACAGATACGCAGTATTTT CSATYWDRGSTDTQYF
TRBJ2-7 few . TRBV20-1 15 TGCAGTGCGAGAGCCGTCCGGGACACCCTTTACGAGCAGTACTTC CSARAVRDTLYEQYF
TRBJ1-4 few . TRBV11-2 15 TGTGCCAGCAGCTTTACCGGGACAATTAATGAAAAACTGTTTTTT CASSFTGTINEKLFF
TRBJ2-5 few . TRBV4-2 15 TGTGCCAGCAGAGAGGGTAGCGGAGGGCAAGAGACCCAGTACTTC CASREGSGGQETQYF
TRBJ2-3 . TRBD1 TRBV12-3/TRBV12-4 17 TGTGCCAGCAGTGCCCGGTGGGGACAGCTAGAAACAGATACGCAGTATTTT CASSARWGQLETDTQYF
TRBJ2-7 . . TRBV6-5 16 TGTGCCAGCGGTTATTGGGACAGCGGGACAGTCTACGAGCAGTACTTC CASGYWDSGTVYEQYF
TRBJ2-1 . TRBD1 TRBV28 15 TGTGCCTGCAGGGGGCCCCGTAGCTCCTACAATGAGCAGTTCTTC CACRGPRSSYNEQFF
TRBJ1-4 . TRBD1 TRBV7-8 20 TGTGCCAGCAGCCTCCAGGCCCCCGGGACAGGGATTTCAACTAATGAAAAACTGTTTTTT CASSLQAPGTGISTNEKLFF
TRBJ1-1 . . TRBV5-1 13 TGCGCCAGCAAGCCGTTGTTGAACACTGAAGCTTTCTTT CASKPLLNTEAFF
TRBJ2-4 . . TRBV29-1 12 TGCAGCGTTGCCCCAGGTGGGAACATTCAGTACTTC CSVAPGGNIQYF
TRBJ2-6 . . TRBV7-9 17 TGTGCCAGCAGCTCCAGATTTCGGGGCCACGGGGCCAACGTCCTGACTTTC CASSSRFRGHGANVLTF
TRBJ2-7 many TRBD1 TRBV5-1 13 TGCGCCAGCAGCTTGCGGACAGGTGGCGAGCAGTACTTC CASSLRTGGEQYF
TRBJ2-5 many . TRBV5-1 12 TGCGCCAGCAGCTTTGGTGGAGAGACCCAGTACTTC CASSFGGETQYF
TRBJ2-5 few . TRBV6-1 15 TGTGCCAGCACACTTATGTCGGGGCGCACGGAGACCCAGTACTTC CASTLMSGRTETQYF
TRBJ1-2 . . TRBV4-3 15 TGCGCCAGCAGCCAAGATTCTGGCAGGAACTATGGCTACACCTTC CASSQDSGRNYGYTF